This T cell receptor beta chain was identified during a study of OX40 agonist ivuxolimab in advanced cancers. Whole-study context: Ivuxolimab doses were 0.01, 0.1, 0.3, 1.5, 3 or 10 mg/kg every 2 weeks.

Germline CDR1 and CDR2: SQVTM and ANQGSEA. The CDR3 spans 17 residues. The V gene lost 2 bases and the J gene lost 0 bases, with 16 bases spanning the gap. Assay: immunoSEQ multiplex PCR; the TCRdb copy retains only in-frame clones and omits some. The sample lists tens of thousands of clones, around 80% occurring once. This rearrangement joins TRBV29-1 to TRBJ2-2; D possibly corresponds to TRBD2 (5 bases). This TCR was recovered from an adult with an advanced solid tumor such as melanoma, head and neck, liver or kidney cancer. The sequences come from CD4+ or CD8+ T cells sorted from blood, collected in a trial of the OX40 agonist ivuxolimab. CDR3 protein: CSVEIRGQVTNTGELFF. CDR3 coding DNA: TGCAGCGTTGAAATCCGGGGTCAAGTAACGAACACCGGGGAGCTGTTTTTT.